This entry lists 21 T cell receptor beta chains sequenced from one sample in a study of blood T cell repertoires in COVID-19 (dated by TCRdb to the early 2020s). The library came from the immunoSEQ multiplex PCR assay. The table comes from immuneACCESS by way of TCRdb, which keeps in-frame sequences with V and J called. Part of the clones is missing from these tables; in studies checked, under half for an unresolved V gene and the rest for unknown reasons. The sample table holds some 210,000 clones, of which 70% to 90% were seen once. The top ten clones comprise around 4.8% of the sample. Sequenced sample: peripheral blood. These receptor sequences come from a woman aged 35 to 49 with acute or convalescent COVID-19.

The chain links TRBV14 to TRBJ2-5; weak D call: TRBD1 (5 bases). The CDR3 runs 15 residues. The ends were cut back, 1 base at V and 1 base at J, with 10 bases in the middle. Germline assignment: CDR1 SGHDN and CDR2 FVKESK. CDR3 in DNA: TGTGCCAGCAGCCAAGGTTGGGGCTCCCAAGAGACCCAGTACTTC. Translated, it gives CASSQGWGSQETQYF.

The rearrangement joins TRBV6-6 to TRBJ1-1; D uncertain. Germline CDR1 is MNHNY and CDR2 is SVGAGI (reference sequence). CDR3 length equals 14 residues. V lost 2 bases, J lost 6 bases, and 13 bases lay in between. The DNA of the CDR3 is TGTGCCAGCAGTTACGAGGTAGTGGCTGCTGAAGCTTTCTTT. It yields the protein CASSYEVVAAEAFF.

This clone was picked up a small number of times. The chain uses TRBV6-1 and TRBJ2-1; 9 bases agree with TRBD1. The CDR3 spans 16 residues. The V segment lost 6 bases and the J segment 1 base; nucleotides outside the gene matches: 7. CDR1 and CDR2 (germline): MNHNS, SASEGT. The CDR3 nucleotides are TGTGCCAGCAGGGAACAGACAGGGGGATCCTACAATGAGCAGTTCTTC. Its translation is CASREQTGGSYNEQFF.

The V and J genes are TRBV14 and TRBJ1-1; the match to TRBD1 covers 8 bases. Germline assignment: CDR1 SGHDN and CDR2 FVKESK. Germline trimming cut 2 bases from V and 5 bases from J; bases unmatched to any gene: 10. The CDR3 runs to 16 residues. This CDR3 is CASSQRTGRGPTEAFF. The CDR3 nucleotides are TGTGCCAGCAGCCAACGGACGGGCAGGGGGCCTACTGAAGCTTTCTTT.

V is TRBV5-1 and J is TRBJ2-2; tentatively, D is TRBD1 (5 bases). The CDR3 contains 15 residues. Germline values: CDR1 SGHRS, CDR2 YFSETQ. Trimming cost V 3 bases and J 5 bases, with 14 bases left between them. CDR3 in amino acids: CASSSGQLGTGELFF. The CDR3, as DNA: TGCGCCAGCAGCTCTGGACAATTGGGGACCGGGGAGCTGTTTTTT.

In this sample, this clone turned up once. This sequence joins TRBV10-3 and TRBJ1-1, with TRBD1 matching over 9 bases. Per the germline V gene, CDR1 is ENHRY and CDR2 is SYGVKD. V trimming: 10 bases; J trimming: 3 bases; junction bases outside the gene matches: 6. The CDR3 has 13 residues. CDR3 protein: CATAGQGYTEAFF. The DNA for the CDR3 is TGTGCCACTGCGGGACAGGGTTACACTGAAGCTTTCTTT.

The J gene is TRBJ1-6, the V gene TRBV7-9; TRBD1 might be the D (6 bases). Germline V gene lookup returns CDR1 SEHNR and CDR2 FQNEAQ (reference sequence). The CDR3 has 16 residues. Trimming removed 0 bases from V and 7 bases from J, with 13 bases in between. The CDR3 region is CASSLAVGGPNSPLHF. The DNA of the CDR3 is TGTGCCAGCAGCTTAGCGGTGGGGGGGCCCAATTCACCCCTCCACTTT.

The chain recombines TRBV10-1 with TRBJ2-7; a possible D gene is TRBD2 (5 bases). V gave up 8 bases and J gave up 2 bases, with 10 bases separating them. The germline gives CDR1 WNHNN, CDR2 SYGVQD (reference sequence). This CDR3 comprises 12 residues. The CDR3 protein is CASGREAYEQYV. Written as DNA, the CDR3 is TGCGCCAGCGGTCGGGAAGCCTACGAGCAGTACGTC.

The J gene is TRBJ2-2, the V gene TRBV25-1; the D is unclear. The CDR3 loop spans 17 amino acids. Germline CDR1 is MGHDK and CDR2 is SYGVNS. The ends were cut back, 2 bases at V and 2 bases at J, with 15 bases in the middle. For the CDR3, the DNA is TGTGCCAGCAGTGAAGATTTGTGGAGAGACAACACCGGGGAGCTGTTTTTT. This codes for CASSEDLWRDNTGELFF.

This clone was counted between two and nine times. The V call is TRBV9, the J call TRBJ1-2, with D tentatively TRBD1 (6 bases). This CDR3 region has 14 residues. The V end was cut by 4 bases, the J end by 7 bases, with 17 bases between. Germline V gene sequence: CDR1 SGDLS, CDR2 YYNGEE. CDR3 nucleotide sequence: TGTGCCAGCAGCCCGAACCCAACAGGGTCTGGCTACACCTTC. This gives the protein CASSPNPTGSGYTF.

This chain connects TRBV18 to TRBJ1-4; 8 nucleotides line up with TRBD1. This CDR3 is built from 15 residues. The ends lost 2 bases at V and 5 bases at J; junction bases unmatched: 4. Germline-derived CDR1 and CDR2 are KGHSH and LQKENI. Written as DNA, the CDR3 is TGTGCCAGCTCACCATTTGCAGGGGGCAATGAAAAACTGTTTTTT. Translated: CASSPFAGGNEKLFF.

The CDR3 spells CASSQRGGAYNEQFF. The CDR3 region has the DNA TGTGCCAGCAGTCAGCGGGGGGGCGCCTACAATGAGCAGTTCTTC. V gene TRBV2 combines with J gene TRBJ2-1; 10 bases line up with TRBD2. Losses at the gene ends were 5 bases for V and 2 bases for J; bases not matched to a gene: 3. CDR3 length: 15 amino acids. The germline gives CDR1 SNHLY, CDR2 FYNNEI.

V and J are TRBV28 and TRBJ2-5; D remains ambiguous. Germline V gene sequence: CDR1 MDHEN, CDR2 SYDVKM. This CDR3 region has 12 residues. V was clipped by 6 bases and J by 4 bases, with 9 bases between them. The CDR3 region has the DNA TGTGCCAGCAGCGGCCCGGGAGAGACCCAGTACTTC. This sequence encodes CASSGPGETQYF.

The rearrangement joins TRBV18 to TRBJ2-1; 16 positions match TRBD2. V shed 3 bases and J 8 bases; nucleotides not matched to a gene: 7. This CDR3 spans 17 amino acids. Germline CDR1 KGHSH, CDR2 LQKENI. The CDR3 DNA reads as TGTGCCAGCTCACCTCCAGGGACTAGCGGGGGGGCCTATGAGCAGTTCTTC. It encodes CASSPPGTSGGAYEQFF.

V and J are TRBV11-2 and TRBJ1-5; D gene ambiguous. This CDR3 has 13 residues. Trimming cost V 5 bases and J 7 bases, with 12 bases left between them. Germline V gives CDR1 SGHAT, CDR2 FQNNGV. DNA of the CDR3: TGTGCCAGCAGCCTAGGACTGGAACAGCCCCAGCATTTT. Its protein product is CASSLGLEQPQHF.

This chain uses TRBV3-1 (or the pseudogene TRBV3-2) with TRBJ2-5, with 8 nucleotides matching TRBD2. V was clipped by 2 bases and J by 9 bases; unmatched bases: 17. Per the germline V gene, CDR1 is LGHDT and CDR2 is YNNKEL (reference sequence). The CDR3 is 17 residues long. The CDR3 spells CASSQSHFAGGAAAQYF. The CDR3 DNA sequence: TGTGCCAGCAGCCAATCCCATTTCGCGGGGGGAGCTGCGGCCCAGTACTTC.

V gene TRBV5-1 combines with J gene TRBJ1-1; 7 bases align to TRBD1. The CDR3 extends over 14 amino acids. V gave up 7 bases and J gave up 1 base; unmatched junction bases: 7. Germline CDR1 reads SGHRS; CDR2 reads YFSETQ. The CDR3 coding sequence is TGCGCCAGCGATGAGGGGGCGGGGAACACTGAAGCTTTCTTT. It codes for CASDEGAGNTEAFF.

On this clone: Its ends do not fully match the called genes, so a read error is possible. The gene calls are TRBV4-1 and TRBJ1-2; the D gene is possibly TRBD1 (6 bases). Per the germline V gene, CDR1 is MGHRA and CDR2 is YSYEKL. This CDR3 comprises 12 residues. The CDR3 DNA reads TGCGCCAGCAGCCAAGATGGGAACAGGGCCTCCTTC. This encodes CASSQDGNRASF.

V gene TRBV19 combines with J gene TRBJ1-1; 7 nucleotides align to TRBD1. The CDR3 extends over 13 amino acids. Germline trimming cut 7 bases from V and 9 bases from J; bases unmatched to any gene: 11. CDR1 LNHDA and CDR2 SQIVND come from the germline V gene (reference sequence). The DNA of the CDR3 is TGTGCCAGTACCCGAGGGGACAGCGTCAAAGCTTTCTTT. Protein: CASTRGDSVKAFF.

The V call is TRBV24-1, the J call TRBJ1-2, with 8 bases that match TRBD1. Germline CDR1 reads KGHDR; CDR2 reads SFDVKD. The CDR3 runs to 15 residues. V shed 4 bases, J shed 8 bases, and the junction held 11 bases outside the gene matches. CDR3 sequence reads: CATSDPRWTGMGYTF. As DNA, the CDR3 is TGTGCCACCAGTGACCCTCGCTGGACAGGGATGGGCTACACCTTC.

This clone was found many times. The CDR3 here is CASSAGLAANTGELFF. CDR3 nucleotide sequence: TGTGCCAGCAGCGCCGGACTAGCGGCGAACACCGGGGAGCTGTTTTTT. The V and J genes are TRBV9 and TRBJ2-2; 10 bases map to TRBD2. Trimming at V came to 3 bases and at J to 0 bases, leaving 2 bases not matched to a gene. The CDR3 runs 16 residues. Germline CDR1 is SGDLS and CDR2 is YYNGEE.